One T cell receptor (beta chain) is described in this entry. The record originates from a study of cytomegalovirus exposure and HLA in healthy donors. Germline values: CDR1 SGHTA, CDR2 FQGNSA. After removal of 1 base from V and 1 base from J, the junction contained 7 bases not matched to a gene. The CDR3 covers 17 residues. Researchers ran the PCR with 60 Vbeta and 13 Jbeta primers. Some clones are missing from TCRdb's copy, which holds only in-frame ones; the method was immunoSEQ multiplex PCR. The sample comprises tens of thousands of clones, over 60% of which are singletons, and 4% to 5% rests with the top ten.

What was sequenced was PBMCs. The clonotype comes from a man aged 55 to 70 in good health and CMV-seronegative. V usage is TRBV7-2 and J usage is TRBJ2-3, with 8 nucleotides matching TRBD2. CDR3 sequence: CASSLVAAGGGTDTQYF. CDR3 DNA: TGTGCCAGCAGCTTAGTCGCGGCGGGGGGTGGCACAGATACGCAGTATTTT.